This T cell receptor beta chain was found in a study of response to subunit inactivated influenza vaccine. General observations from the study: Each seasonal influenza vaccination recruits few new T cells, the authors suggested.

Each CDR3 protein gets one entry after TCRdb re-called the RT-PCR reads with MiXCR. Of 650,000 to 850,000 distinct CDR3 sequences listed, about 15% are singletons. Germline CDR1 SGDLS, CDR2 YYNGEE. CDR3 length: 13 amino acids. The ends were cut back, 3 bases at V and 4 bases at J, with 8 bases in the middle. This clonotype came up many times. Its antigen is as yet unknown. The receptor comes from a man in his fifties or sixties who received an inactivated influenza vaccine. Specimen: PBMCs from blood, collected roughly 2 weeks before vaccination. This chain uses TRBV9 with TRBJ1-3; tentatively, D is TRBD1 (5 bases). The chain's CDR3 is CASSEGSGNTIYF. The CDR3 nucleotides read TGTGCCAGCAGCGAGGGGTCCGGAAACACCATATATTTT.